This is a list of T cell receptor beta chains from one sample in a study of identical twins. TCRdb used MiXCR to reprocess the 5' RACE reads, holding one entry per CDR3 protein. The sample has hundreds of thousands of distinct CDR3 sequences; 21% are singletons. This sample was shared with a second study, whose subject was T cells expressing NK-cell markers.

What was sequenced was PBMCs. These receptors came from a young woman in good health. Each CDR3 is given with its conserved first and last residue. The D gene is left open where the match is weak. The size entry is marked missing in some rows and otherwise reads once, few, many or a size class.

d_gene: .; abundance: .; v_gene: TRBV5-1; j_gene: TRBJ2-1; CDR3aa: CASSRQAYEQFF; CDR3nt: TGCGCCAGCAGCCGTCAGGCCTATGAGCAGTTCTTC
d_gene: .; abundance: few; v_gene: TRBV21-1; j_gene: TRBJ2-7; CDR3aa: CASRGKQESSYEQYF; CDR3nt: TGTGCCAGCAGGGGAAAACAAGAGAGCTCCTACGAGCAGTACTTC
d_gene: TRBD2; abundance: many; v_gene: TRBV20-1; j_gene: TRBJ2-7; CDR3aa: CSASLAASYEQYF; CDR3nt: TGCAGTGCGTCACTAGCGGCCTCCTACGAGCAGTACTTC
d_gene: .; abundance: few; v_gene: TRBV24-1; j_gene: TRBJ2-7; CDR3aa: CATSDPEDRRGDEQYF; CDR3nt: TGTGCCACCAGTGATCCAGAGGACCGCCGGGGCGACGAGCAGTACTTC
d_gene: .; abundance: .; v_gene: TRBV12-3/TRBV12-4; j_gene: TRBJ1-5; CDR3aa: CASSLGTSNQPQHF; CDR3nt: TGTGCCAGCAGTTTAGGAACAAGCAATCAGCCCCAGCATTTT
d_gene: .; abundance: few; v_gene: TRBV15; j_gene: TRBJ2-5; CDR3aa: CATSPRGETQYF; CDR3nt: TGTGCCACCAGTCCCAGGGGTGAGACCCAGTACTTC
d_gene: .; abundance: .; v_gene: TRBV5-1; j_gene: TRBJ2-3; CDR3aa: CASSQDGGADTQYF; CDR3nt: TGCGCCAGCAGCCAGGATGGAGGGGCAGATACGCAGTATTTT
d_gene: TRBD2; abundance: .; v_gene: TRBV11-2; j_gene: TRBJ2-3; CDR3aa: CASSSGGSTAQYF; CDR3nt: TGTGCCAGCAGTAGCGGGGGTAGTACGGCGCAGTATTTT
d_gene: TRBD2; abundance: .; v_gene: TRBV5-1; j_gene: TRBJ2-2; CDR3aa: CASSSPPASGFTGELFF; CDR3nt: TGCGCCAGCAGCTCACCCCCGGCTAGCGGTTTCACCGGGGAGCTGTTTTTT
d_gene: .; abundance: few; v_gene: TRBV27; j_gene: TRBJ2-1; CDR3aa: CASSLPINEQFF; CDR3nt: TGTGCCAGCAGTTTACCTATTAATGAGCAGTTCTTC
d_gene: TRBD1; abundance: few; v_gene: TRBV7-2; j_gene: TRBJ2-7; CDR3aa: CASSYGTVYEQYF; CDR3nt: TGTGCCAGCAGCTATGGGACAGTGTACGAGCAGTACTTC
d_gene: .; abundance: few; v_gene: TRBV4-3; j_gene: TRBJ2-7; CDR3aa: CASSQGGADYEQYF; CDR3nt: TGCGCCAGCAGCCAAGGAGGAGCGGACTACGAGCAGTACTTC
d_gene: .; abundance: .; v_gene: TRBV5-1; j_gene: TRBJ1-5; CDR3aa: CASSLGGVDQPQHF; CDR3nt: TGCGCCAGCAGCTTGGGGGGGGTAGATCAGCCCCAGCATTTT
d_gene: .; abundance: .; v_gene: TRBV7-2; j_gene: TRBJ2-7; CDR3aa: CASSSYFSYEQYF; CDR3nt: TGTGCCAGCAGCTCCTACTTCTCCTACGAGCAGTACTTC
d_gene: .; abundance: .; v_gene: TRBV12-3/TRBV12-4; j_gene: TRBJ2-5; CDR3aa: CASAVEETQYF; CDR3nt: TGTGCCTCCGCGGTAGAAGAGACCCAGTACTTC
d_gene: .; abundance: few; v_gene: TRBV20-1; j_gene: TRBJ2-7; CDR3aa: CSARDQGRPTYEQYF; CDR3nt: TGCAGTGCTAGAGATCAGGGGCGACCGACCTACGAGCAGTACTTC
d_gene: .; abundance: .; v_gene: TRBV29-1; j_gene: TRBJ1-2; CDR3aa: CSDRVEVGGYTF; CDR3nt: TGCAGCGACAGGGTGGAGGTTGGTGGCTACACCTTC
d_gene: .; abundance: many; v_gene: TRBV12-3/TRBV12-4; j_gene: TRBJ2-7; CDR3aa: CASSYWGITEQYF; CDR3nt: TGTGCCAGCAGTTATTGGGGGATAACCGAGCAGTACTTC
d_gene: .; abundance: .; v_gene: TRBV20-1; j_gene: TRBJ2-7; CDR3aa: CSARLRGAVYEQYF; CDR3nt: TGCAGTGCTAGACTCCGGGGGGCGGTCTACGAGCAGTACTTC
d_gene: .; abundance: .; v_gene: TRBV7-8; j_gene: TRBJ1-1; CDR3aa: CASSSQTGNTEAFF; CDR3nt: TGTGCCAGCAGCTCCCAGACAGGGAACACTGAAGCTTTCTTT
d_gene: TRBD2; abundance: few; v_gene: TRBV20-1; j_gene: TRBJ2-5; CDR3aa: CSIPAGGRLETQYF; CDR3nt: TGCAGTATCCCAGCGGGGGGGCGGTTGGAGACCCAGTACTTC
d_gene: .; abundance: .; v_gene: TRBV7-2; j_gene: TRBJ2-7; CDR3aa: CASSLANSYEQYF; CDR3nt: TGTGCCAGCAGCTTAGCTAATTCCTACGAGCAGTACTTC
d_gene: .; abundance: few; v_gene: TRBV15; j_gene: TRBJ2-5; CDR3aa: CATSGLGTQYF; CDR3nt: TGTGCCACCAGCGGTCTTGGGACCCAGTACTTC
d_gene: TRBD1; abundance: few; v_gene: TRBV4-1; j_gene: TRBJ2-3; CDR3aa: CASSPSGDRTSTDTQYF; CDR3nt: TGCGCCAGCAGCCCTAGTGGGGACAGGACTAGCACAGATACGCAGTATTTT
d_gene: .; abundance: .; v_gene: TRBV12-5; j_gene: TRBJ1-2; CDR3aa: CASGLVLGHTF; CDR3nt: TGTGCTAGTGGTTTGGTACTCGGTCACACCTTC
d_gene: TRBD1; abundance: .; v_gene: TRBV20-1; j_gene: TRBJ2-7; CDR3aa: CSASARGPSYEQYF; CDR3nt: TGCAGTGCTAGTGCTAGGGGGCCTTCCTACGAGCAGTACTTC
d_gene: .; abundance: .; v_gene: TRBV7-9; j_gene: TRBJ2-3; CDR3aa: CASSRGSGPSTDTQYF; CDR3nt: TGTGCCAGCAGCCGAGGTAGCGGTCCTAGCACAGATACGCAGTATTTT
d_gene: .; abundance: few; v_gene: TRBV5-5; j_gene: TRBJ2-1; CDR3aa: CASSFGEYEQFF; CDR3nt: TGTGCCAGCAGCTTCGGGGAATATGAGCAGTTCTTC
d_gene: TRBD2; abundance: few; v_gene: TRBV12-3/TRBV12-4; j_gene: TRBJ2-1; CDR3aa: CASRSSGGPYNEQFF; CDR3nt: TGTGCCAGCAGATCTTCGGGGGGACCCTACAATGAGCAGTTCTTC
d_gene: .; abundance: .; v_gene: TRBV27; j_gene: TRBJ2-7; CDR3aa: CASSAYFGGTYEQYF; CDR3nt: TGTGCCAGCAGCGCGTATTTCGGGGGAACCTACGAGCAGTACTTC
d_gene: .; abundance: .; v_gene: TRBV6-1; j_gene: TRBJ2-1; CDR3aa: CASRLGTSRNEQFF; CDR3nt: TGTGCCAGCAGATTGGGTACTTCGAGAAATGAGCAGTTCTTC
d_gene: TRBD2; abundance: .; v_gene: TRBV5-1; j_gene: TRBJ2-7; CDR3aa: CASSPGTSGVEEQYF; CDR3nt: TGCGCCAGCAGCCCCGGGACTAGCGGGGTTGAGGAGCAGTACTTC
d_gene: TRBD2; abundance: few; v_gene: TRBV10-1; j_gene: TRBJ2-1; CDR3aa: CASGTGGPYNEQFF; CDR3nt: TGCGCCAGCGGAACGGGAGGGCCCTACAATGAGCAGTTCTTC
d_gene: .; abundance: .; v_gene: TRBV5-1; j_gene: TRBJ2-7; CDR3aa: CASRNGPSYEQYF; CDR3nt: TGCGCCAGCAGGAACGGGCCCTCCTACGAGCAGTACTTC
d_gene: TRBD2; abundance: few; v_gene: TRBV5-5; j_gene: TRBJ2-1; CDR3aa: CASSLALTVSGLYNEQFF; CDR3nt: TGTGCCAGCAGCTTGGCCCTCACGGTTAGCGGGCTCTACAATGAGCAGTTCTTC
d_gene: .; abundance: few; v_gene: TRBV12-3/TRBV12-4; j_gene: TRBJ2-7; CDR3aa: CASSDDISYEQYF; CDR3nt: TGTGCCAGCAGTGACGACATATCCTACGAGCAGTACTTC
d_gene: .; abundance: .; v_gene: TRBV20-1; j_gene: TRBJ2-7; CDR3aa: CSARDIGGVHEQYF; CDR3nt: TGCAGTGCTAGAGATATAGGGGGTGTCCACGAGCAGTACTTC
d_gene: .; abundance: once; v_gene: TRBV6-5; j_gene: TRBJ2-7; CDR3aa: CASSLGTAHYEQYF; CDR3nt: TGTGCCAGCAGTTTGGGGACCGCGCACTACGAGCAGTACTTC
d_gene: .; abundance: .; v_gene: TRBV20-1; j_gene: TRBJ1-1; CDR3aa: CSASFLGNTEAFF; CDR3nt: TGCAGTGCTAGCTTTCTCGGGAACACTGAAGCTTTCTTT
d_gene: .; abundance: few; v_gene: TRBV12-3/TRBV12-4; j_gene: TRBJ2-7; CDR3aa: CASGRREQYF; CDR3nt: TGTGCCAGCGGGCGACGGGAGCAGTACTTC
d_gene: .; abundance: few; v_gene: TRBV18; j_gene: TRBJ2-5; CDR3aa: CASSSGLLETQYF; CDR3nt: TGTGCCAGCTCTTCGGGACTTCTAGAGACCCAGTACTTC
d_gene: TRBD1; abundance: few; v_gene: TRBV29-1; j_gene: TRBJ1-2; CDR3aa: CSGGQTNYGYTF; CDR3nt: TGCAGCGGGGGACAGACTAACTATGGCTACACCTTC
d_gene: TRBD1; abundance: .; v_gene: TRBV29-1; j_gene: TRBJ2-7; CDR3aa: CSVTGGFDEQYF; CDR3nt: TGCAGCGTGACAGGGGGCTTCGACGAGCAGTACTTC
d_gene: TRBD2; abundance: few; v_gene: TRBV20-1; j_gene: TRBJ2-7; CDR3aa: CSALSGTLSSYEQYF; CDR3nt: TGCAGTGCCCTTAGCGGGACTTTGAGCTCCTACGAGCAGTACTTC
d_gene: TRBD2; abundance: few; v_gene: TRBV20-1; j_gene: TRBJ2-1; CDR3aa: CSASPGGRGNEQFF; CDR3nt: TGCAGTGCTAGCCCGGGGGGTCGGGGCAATGAGCAGTTCTTC
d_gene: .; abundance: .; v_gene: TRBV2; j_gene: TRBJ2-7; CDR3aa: CASRGGVYEQYF; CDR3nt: TGTGCCAGCAGAGGAGGGGTGTACGAGCAGTACTTC
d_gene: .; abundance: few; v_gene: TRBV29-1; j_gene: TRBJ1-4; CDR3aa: CSVAKLTNEKLFF; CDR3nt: TGCAGCGTTGCGAAACTAACTAATGAAAAACTGTTTTTT
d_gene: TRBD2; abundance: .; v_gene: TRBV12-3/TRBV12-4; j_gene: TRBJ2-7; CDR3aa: CASSRGLAGGPSEYF; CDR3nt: TGTGCCAGCAGTCGTGGACTAGCGGGAGGGCCCTCCGAGTACTTC
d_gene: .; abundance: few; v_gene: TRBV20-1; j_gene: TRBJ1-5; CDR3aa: CSARDPRNQPQHF; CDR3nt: TGCAGTGCTAGAGATCCCCGCAATCAGCCCCAGCATTTT
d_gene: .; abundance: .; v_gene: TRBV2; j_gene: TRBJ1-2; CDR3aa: CASSDGPAAGYTF; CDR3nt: TGTGCCAGCAGTGACGGACCGGCCGCTGGCTACACCTTC
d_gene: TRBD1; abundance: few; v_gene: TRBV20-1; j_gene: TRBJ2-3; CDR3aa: CSAARTGAGDTQYF; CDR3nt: TGCAGTGCTGCGCGGACAGGGGCAGGAGATACGCAGTATTTT
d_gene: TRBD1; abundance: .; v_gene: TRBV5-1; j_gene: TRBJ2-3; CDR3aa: CASSSTGQGRDTQYF; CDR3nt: TGCGCCAGCAGCTCGACAGGGCAGGGTCGAGATACGCAGTATTTT
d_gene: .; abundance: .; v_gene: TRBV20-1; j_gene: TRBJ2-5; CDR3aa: CSARDPEVAYQETQYF; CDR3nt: TGCAGTGCTAGAGATCCCGAAGTAGCGTACCAAGAGACCCAGTACTTC
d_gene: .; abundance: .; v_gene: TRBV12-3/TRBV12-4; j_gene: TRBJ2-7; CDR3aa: CASRDPGSQQYF; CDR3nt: TGTGCCAGCAGAGACCCTGGGAGTCAGCAGTACTTC
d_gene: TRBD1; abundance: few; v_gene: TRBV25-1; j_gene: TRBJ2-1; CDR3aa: CASSESGLGTDIHNEQFF; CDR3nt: TGTGCCAGCAGTGAATCAGGGTTGGGGACAGACATCCACAATGAGCAGTTCTTC
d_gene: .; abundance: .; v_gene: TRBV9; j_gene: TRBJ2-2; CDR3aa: CASSVEGDTGELFF; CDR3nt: TGTGCCAGCAGCGTAGAAGGGGACACCGGGGAGCTGTTTTTT
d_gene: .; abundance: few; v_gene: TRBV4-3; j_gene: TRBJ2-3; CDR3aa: CASSQDFADTDTQYF; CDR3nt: TGCGCCAGCAGCCAAGATTTCGCAGACACAGATACGCAGTATTTT